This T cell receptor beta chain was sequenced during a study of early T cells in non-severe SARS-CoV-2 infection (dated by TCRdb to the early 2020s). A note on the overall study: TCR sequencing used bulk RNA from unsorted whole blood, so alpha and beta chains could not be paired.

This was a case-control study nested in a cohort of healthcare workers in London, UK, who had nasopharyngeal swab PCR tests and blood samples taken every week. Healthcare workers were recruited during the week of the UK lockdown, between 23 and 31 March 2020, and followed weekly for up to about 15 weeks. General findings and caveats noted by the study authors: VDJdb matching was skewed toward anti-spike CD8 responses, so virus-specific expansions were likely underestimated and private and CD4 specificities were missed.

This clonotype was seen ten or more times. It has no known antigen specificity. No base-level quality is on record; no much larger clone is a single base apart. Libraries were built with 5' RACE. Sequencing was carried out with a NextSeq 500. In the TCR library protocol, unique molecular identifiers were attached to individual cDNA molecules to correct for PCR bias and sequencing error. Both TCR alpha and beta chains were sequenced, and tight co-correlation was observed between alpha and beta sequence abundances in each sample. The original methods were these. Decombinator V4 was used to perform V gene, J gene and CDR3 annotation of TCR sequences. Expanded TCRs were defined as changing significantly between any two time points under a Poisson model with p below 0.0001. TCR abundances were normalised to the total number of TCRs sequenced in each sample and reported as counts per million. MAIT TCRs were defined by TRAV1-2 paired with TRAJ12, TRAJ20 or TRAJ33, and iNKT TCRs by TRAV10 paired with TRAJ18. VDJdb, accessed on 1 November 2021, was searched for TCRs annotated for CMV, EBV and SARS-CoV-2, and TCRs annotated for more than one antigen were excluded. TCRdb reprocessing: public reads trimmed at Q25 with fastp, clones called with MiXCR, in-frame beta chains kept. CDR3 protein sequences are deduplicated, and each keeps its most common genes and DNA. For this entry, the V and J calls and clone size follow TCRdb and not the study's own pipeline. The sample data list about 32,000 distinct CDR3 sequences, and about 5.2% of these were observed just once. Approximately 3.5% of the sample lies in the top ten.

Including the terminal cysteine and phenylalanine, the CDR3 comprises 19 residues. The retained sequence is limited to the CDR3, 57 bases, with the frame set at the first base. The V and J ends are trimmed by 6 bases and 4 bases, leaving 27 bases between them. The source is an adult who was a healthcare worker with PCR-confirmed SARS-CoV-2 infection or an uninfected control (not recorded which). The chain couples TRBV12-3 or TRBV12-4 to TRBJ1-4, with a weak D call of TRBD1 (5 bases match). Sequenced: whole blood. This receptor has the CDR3 CASSRKWGGPGRLNEKLFF. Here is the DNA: TGTGCCAGCAGCCGCAAGTGGGGGGGTCCGGGACGGCTTAATGAAAAACTGTTTTTT.